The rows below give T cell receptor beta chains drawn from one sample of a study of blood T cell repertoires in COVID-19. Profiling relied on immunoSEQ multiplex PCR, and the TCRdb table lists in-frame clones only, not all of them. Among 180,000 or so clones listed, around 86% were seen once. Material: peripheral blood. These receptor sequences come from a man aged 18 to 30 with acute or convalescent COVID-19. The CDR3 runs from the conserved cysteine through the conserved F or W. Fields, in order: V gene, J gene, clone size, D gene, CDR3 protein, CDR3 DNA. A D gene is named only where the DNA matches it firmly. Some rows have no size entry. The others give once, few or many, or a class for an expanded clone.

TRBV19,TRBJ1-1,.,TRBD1,CASSIQGATEAFF,TGTGCCAGTAGTATTCAGGGGGCCACTGAAGCTTTCTTT
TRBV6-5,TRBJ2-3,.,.,CASSFITDTQYF,TGTGCCAGCAGTTTTATCACAGATACGCAGTATTTT
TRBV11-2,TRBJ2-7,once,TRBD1,CASSLDPGQGYEQYF,TGTGCCAGCAGCTTAGACCCCGGACAGGGGTACGAGCAGTACTTC
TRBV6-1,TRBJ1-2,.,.,CASSEARGASYTF,TGTGCCAGCAGTGAAGCGCGGGGGGCGAGCTACACCTTC
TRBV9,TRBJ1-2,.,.,CASSVVSSVNYGYTF,TGTGCCAGCAGCGTAGTTTCGTCAGTCAACTATGGCTACACCTTC
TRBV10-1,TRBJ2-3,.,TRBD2,CASSDGSGGADTQYF,TGCGCCAGCAGTGATGGTAGCGGGGGGGCCGATACGCAGTATTTT
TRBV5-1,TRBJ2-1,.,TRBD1,CASSLDGTGVGEQFF,TGCGCCAGCAGCTTGGATGGGACAGGGGTGGGGGAGCAGTTCTTC
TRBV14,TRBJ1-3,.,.,CASSARGRWGGLRDGNTIYF,TGTGCCAGCAGCGCTCGAGGCCGTTGGGGGGGCCTTAGGGATGGAAACACCATATATTTT
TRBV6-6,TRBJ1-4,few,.,CASSLRGGNEKLFF,TGTGCCAGCAGTTTAAGAGGGGGTAATGAAAAACTGTTTTTT
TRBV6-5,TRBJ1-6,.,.,CASTEDGRRNSPLHF,TGTGCCAGCACCGAGGACGGGAGGAGAAATTCACCCCTCCACTTT
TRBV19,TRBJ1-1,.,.,CASSISVNTEAFF,TGTGCCAGTAGTATTTCAGTGAACACTGAAGCTTTCTTT
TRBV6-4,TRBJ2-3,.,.,CAPAGLFTDTQYF,TGTGCGCCCGCGGGTCTCTTCACAGATACGCAGTATTTT
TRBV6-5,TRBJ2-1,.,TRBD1,CASDRGLSVDEQFF,TGTGCCAGTGACAGGGGGCTGTCTGTGGATGAGCAGTTCTTC
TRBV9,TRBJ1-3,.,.,CASSVRYLDTIYF,TGTGCCAGCAGCGTACGGTACTTGGACACCATATATTTT
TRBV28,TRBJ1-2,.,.,CASSSLTGGTNYGYTF,TGTGCCAGCAGTTCCCTGACAGGAGGTACTAACTATGGCTACACCTTC
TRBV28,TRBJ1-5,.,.,CASSPKPTPRQPQHF,TGTGCCAGCAGTCCTAAACCAACCCCTCGGCAGCCCCAGCATTTT
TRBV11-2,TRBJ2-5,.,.,CASNIGGKDQETQYF,TGTGCCAGCAATATAGGGGGAAAGGATCAAGAGACCCAGTACTTC
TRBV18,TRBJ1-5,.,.,CASSSGGQPQHF,TGTGCCAGCTCCTCGGGGGGGCAGCCCCAGCATTTT
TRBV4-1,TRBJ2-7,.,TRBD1,CASRPGTGVYEQYF,TGCGCCAGCAGACCCGGGACAGGGGTCTACGAGCAGTACTTC
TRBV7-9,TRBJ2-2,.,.,CASSLAFSGVDTGELFF,TGTGCCAGCAGCTTAGCGTTTTCAGGGGTGGACACCGGGGAGCTGTTTTTT
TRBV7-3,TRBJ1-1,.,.,CASSLGQETEAFF,TGTGCCAGCAGCTTAGGACAAGAGACAGAAGCTTTCTTT
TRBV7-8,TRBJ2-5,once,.,CASGEETQYF,TGTGCCAGCGGAGAAGAGACCCAGTACTTC
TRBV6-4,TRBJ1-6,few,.,CASRERAPTVGSPLHF,TGTGCCAGCAGGGAACGAGCGCCGACTGTAGGTTCACCCCTCCACTTT
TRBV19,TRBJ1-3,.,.,CASSIARNSNTIYF,TGTGCCAGTAGTATCGCCCGAAACTCGAACACCATATATTTT
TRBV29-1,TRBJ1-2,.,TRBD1,CSVVVGQYGYTF,TGCAGCGTTGTCGTGGGACAGTATGGCTACACCTTC
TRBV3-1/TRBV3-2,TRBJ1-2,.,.,CASSQITRDFHGYTF,TGTGCCAGCAGCCAAATTACCCGGGATTTTCATGGCTACACCTTC
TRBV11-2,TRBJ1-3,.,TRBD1,CASSYRQGQYF,TGTGCCAGCAGCTATCGACAGGGCCAATATTTT
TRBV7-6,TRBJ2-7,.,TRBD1,CASSSNPGQAYEQYF,TGTGCCAGCAGCTCCAATCCGGGACAGGCCTACGAGCAGTACTTC
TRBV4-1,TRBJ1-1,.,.,CASSQLAANTEAFF,TGCGCCAGCAGCCAATTGGCGGCGAACACTGAAGCTTTCTTT
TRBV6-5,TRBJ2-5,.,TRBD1,CASSWTGLKETQYF,TGTGCCAGCAGCTGGACAGGGCTAAAAGAGACCCAGTACTTC
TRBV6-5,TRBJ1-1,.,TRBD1,CASRTGWVKTEAFF,TGTGCCAGCAGGACAGGGTGGGTTAAGACTGAAGCTTTCTTT
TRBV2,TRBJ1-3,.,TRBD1,CASGQASGNTIYF,TGTGCCAGCGGACAGGCTTCTGGAAACACCATATATTTT
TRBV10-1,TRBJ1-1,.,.,CASSDRKTEAFF,TGCGCCAGCAGTGACAGGAAGACTGAAGCTTTCTTT
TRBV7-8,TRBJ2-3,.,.,CASSPGPGRDTQYF,TGTGCCAGCAGCCCGGGCCCCGGGAGAGATACGCAGTATTTT
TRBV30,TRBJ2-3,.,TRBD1,CAWSVLETGDGDTQYF,TGTGCCTGGAGTGTACTCGAGACAGGGGATGGGGATACGCAGTATTTT
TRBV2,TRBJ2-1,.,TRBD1,CASSVLSGGRDEQFF,TGTGCCAGCAGTGTTTTGTCAGGGGGCCGCGATGAGCAGTTCTTC
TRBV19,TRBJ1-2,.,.,CASAGGRYGYTF,TGTGCCAGTGCGGGGGGCCGCTATGGCTACACCTTC
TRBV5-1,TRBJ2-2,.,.,CASRKAGTRGTGELFF,TGCGCCAGCAGAAAGGCCGGGACGCGGGGCACCGGGGAGCTGTTTTTT
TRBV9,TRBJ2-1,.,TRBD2,CASSKEGVAGPYNEQFF,TGTGCCAGCAGCAAGGAGGGGGTAGCGGGGCCCTACAATGAGCAGTTCTTC
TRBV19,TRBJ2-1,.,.,CASSLQIGTEQFF,TGTGCCAGTAGTCTGCAAATCGGGACAGAGCAGTTCTTC
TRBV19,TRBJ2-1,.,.,CASSPQVSRHNEQFF,TGTGCCAGTAGTCCGCAGGTCTCCAGACACAATGAGCAGTTCTTC
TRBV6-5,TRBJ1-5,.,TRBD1,CATKTQGALGQPQHF,TGTGCCACTAAGACACAGGGGGCGCTGGGTCAGCCCCAGCATTTT
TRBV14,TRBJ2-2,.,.,CASRGFTGELFF,TGTGCCAGCCGCGGGTTTACCGGGGAGCTGTTTTTT